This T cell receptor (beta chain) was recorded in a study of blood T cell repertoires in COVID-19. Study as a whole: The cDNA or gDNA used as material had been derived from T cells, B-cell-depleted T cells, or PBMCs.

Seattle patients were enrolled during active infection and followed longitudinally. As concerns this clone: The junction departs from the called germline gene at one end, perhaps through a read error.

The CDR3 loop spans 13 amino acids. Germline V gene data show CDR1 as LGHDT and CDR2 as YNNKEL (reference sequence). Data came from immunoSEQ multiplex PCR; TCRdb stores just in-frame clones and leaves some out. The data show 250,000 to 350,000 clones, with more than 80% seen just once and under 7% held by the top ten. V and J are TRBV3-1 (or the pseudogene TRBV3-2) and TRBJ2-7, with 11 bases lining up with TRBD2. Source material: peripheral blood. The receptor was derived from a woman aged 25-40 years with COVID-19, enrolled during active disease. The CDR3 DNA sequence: TGTGCCAGCAGCCCCACCCAGACTAGCGGGGCCCACTTC. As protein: CASSPTQTSGAHF.